The rows below give T cell receptor beta chains drawn from one sample of a study of shared clonotypes between healthy human individuals. The method was immunoSEQ multiplex PCR; TCRdb's version includes in-frame clones alone and lacks a portion of them. Among about 2.3 million clones listed, 85% to 95% were seen once. What was sequenced was naive CD4+ T cells from PBMCs. The source is a man younger than 35 in good health. Some clones in this sample may be carry-over from other donors' samples. The CDR3 runs from the conserved cysteine through the conserved F or W. D genes are given only for firm matches. Part of the rows lack a size; the others show once, few, many or a class for expanded clones.

v_gene	len	abundance	d_gene	j_gene	CDR3aa	CDR3nt
TRBV5-1	13	.	.	TRBJ2-1	CASSQVPESRQFF	TGCGCCAGCAGCCAAGTCCCGGAGAGTAGGCAGTTCTTC
TRBV4-1	14	.	TRBD2	TRBJ2-1	CASSQEGRDNEQFF	TGCGCCAGCAGCCAAGAAGGGAGGGACAATGAGCAGTTCTTC
TRBV7-9	18	.	TRBD1	TRBJ2-3	CASSFIAGTGGAGDTQYF	TGTGCCAGCAGCTTCATAGCGGGGACAGGGGGCGCGGGAGATACGCAGTATTTT
TRBV7-6	14	.	.	TRBJ2-1	CASSLELAVNEQFF	TGTGCCAGCAGCTTAGAGTTAGCGGTCAATGAGCAGTTCTTC
TRBV5-1	15	.	TRBD1	TRBJ2-7	CASSLTPGQGYEQYF	TGCGCCAGCAGCTTGACCCCGGGACAGGGGTACGAGCAGTACTTC
TRBV6-1	16	.	.	TRBJ2-7	CASSEGLLGRTYEQYF	TGTGCCAGCAGTGAAGGGCTCCTTGGGAGGACCTACGAGCAGTACTTC
TRBV19	22	.	.	TRBJ1-5	CASSIKYRRGIWRAESNQPQHF	TGTGCCAGTAGTATCAAGTATCGCCGGGGGATCTGGCGAGCGGAGAGCAATCAGCCCCAGCATTTT
TRBV5-8	12	.	.	TRBJ2-7	CASSARDYEQYF	TGTGCCAGCAGCGCACGGGACTACGAGCAGTACTTC
TRBV18	13	.	.	TRBJ2-5	CASSPTAQETQYF	TGTGCCAGCTCACCAACGGCACAAGAGACCCAGTACTTC
TRBV4-2	15	.	.	TRBJ1-5	CASSQDIPSNQPQHF	TGTGCCAGCAGCCAAGATATCCCCTCAAATCAGCCCCAGCATTTT
TRBV4-2	17	.	TRBD1	TRBJ1-1	CASSQAQGGTMNTEAFF	TGTGCCAGCAGCCAAGCACAGGGGGGGACTATGAACACTGAAGCTTTCTTT
TRBV21-1	11	.	.	TRBJ2-7	CASSNSYEQYF	TGTGCCAGCAGCAACAGCTACGAGCAGTACTTC
TRBV15	16	once	.	TRBJ2-1	CATSILGGGTYNEQFF	TGTGCCACCAGCATATTAGGAGGGGGCACTTACAATGAGCAGTTCTTC
TRBV2	15	.	TRBD1	TRBJ1-6	CASSEEGQANSPLHF	TGTGCCAGCAGTGAAGAGGGACAGGCGAATTCACCCCTCCACTTT
TRBV2	17	.	TRBD2	TRBJ2-1	CASSLRGGTSGLNEQFF	TGTGCCAGCAGCTTAAGGGGGGGGACTAGCGGACTCAATGAGCAGTTCTTC
TRBV23-1	18	.	TRBD1	TRBJ1-5	CASSQSPRGRRSYQPQHF	TGCGCCAGCAGTCAATCCCCCAGGGGGCGGAGGTCATATCAGCCCCAGCATTTT
TRBV5-4	13	.	.	TRBJ2-3	CASSFKGTDTQYF	TGTGCCAGCAGCTTCAAGGGTACAGATACGCAGTATTTT
TRBV11-2	14	.	TRBD1	TRBJ2-7	CASSLGDRYSEQYF	TGTGCCAGCAGCTTAGGGGACAGATACTCCGAGCAGTACTTC
TRBV30	17	.	.	TRBJ1-4	CAWSVASWGWTNEKLFF	TGTGCCTGGAGTGTAGCCTCCTGGGGGTGGACTAATGAAAAACTGTTTTTT
TRBV7-2	14	.	.	TRBJ2-7	CASSPRRDFYEQYF	TGTGCCAGCAGCCCACGGCGGGACTTTTACGAGCAGTACTTC
TRBV4-2	14	.	.	TRBJ2-5	CASKGGGPRETQYF	TGTGCCAGCAAGGGGGGAGGGCCTCGGGAGACCCAGTACTTC